These 24 T cell receptor beta chains came from one sample sequenced in a study of blood T cells in healthy people across ages. Through a sample-barcoded 5' primer and a J-beta primer mix, a second PCR was run for about 6 to 11 cycles. In TCRdb, the 5' RACE reads were re-called with MiXCR into one record per CDR3 protein. The sample lists roughly 2 million distinct CDR3 sequences, around half occurring once. Sequencing was carried out using blood. These TCRs come from a woman between 35 and 50 years old in good health.

This clonotype was seen a few times. The chain carries TRBV6-5 and TRBJ1-2, with D possibly TRBD1 on 5 matching bases. The CDR3 is 13 amino acids. Per the germline V gene, CDR1 is MNHEY and CDR2 is SVGAGI. Trimming pared 5 bases from V and 7 bases from J, leaving 14 bases between. In DNA, the CDR3 is TGTGCCAGCAGTCCTCGGTCGGGGCCTGGCTACACCTTC. This codes for CASSPRSGPGYTF.

Comments on this clonotype: Its ends do not fully match the called genes, so a read error is possible. The chain joins TRBV29-1 to TRBJ2-1, with D possibly being TRBD2 (5 bases). This CDR3 contains 12 residues. CDR1 and CDR2 from the germline V gene are SQVTM and ANQGSEA. CDR3: CSVSGSYNEQLF. The CDR3 DNA reads TGCAGCGTTAGCGGCTCCTACAATGAGCAGCTCTTC.

For the CDR3, the DNA is TGTGCCAGCAGTTTATCGGACACGGCCTACAATGAGCAGTACTTC. It encodes CASSLSDTAYNEQYF. The rearrangement joins TRBV27 to TRBJ2-1, with D perhaps matching TRBD1 (5 bases). The J call may not be correct, given that the DNA end is closer to TRBJ2-7. The CDR3 is 15 amino acids. Germline CDR1 MNHEY, CDR2 SMNVEV (reference sequence).

This clonotype has just a few counts. V usage is TRBV20-1 and J usage is TRBJ2-3, with 9 bases fitting TRBD2. The CDR3 totals 14 residues. J gave up 0 bases and V 5 bases, and 3 bases lay outside the gene matches. The germline V gene encodes CDR1 DFQATT and CDR2 SNEGSKA (reference sequence). The CDR3 is CSAVGLASTDTQYF. CDR3 bases: TGCAGTGCTGTGGGACTAGCTAGCACAGATACGCAGTATTTT.

This clonotype came up a few times. The chain joins TRBV6-4 to TRBJ2-7, with 7 bases aligning to TRBD1. The V and J ends lost 6 bases and 3 bases, in that order; junction bases with no gene match: 11. Germline V CDR1 and CDR2: MRHNA, SNTAGT. The length of the CDR3 is 15 residues. The CDR3 DNA sequence: TGTGCCAGCAGCCTCCGGGACAGAGTCTGCTACGAGCAGTACTTC. Encoded protein: CASSLRDRVCYEQYF.

The chain is built from TRBV29-1 and TRBJ2-3; TRBD2 aligns across 8 bases. CDR1 and CDR2 (germline): SQVTM, ANQGSEA. The length of the CDR3 is 13 residues. CDR3 in amino acids: CSQSRGGGDTQYF. The CDR3 nucleotides are TGCAGTCAATCACGGGGGGGTGGAGATACGCAGTATTTT.

This clonotype appeared a few times. The chain combines TRBV4-3 with TRBJ2-1; 16 bases are shared with TRBD2. V was clipped by 0 bases and J by 5 bases; unmatched bases: 10. The CDR3 is made up of 20 amino acids. Germline CDR1 LGHNA, CDR2 YSLEER. The CDR3: CASSQDPGLAGGTYNNEQFF. The CDR3 DNA reads TGCGCCAGCAGCCAAGATCCGGGACTAGCGGGGGGGACTTACAACAATGAGCAGTTCTTC.

The rearrangement joins TRBV4-3 to TRBJ2-1; D remains ambiguous. Germline assignment: CDR1 LGHNA and CDR2 YSLEER. Trimming took 1 base from V and 6 from J, leaving 10 bases between them. The CDR3 has 14 residues. The CDR3 DNA follows: TGCGCCAGCAGCCAAGGGGCACCCTTCAATGAGCAGTTCTTC. Its protein product is CASSQGAPFNEQFF.

This chain links TRBV25-1 with TRBJ1-2; no reliable D call. Trimming removed 3 bases from V and 4 bases from J, with 9 bases in between. The CDR3 has 13 residues. Germline loops: CDR1 MGHDK, CDR2 SYGVNS. CDR3 DNA sequence: TGTGCCAGCAGTGATGAGGGTCCCTATGGCTACACCTTC. Translating it yields CASSDEGPYGYTF.

The chain links TRBV4-3 to TRBJ2-3, with 7 bases aligning to TRBD1. The germline CDR1 and CDR2 sequences are LGHNA and YSLEER. This CDR3 region has 18 residues. Trimming at V came to 0 bases and at J to 7 bases, leaving 16 bases not matched to a gene. CDR3 protein: CASSQEGRRQGVGNTQYF. In nucleotides, the CDR3 is TGCGCCAGCAGCCAAGAAGGAAGGCGACAGGGCGTTGGGAATACGCAGTATTTT.

V is TRBV20-1 and J is TRBJ2-7; 8 bases map to TRBD2. V dropped 0 bases and J dropped 1; count of bases not matched to a gene: 5. There are 15 residues in the CDR3. Germline V gene sequence: CDR1 DFQATT, CDR2 SNEGSKA (reference sequence). The CDR3 reads CSARDGSGASYEQYF. For the CDR3, the DNA is TGCAGTGCTAGAGATGGTAGCGGGGCGTCCTACGAGCAGTACTTC.

This clonotype was detected only once. The V gene is TRBV6-2 or TRBV6-3, the J gene TRBJ2-5; 10 bases map to TRBD2. V shed 7 bases and J 1 base; nucleotides not matched to a gene: 12. The germline gives CDR1 MNHEY, CDR2 SVGEGT. The CDR3 is made up of 17 amino acids. The CDR3 loop is CASTVWSGLAAQETQYF. In DNA form, the CDR3 reads TGTGCCAGCACCGTATGGAGCGGACTAGCGGCCCAAGAGACCCAGTACTTC.

The chain is built from TRBV6-5 and TRBJ2-7; 9 bases are a match to TRBD2. CDR1 and CDR2 from the germline V gene are MNHEY and SVGAGI. The CDR3 contains 15 residues. The junction had 11 bases not matched to a gene; V was cut back by 6 bases and J by 5 bases. CDR3 sequence: CASRPVAGGPHEQYF. The CDR3 DNA sequence: TGTGCCAGCAGACCCGTTGCGGGGGGGCCCCACGAGCAGTACTTC.

The gene calls are TRBV3-1 and TRBJ1-5, with a possible D match to TRBD1 (5 bases). Germline V gives CDR1 LGHDT, CDR2 YNNKEL (reference sequence). V dropped 5 bases and J dropped 7 bases, with 15 bases sitting between them. The CDR3 length is 14 residues. The CDR3 sequence: CASSSETGEQPQHF. CDR3 nucleotides: TGTGCCAGCAGCTCGGAGACGGGGGAACAGCCCCAGCATTTT. Variable domain in full (rest from reference TRBV3-1 and TRBJ1-5): DTAVSQTPKYLVTQMGNDKSIKCEQNLGHDTMYWYKQDSKKFLKIMFSYNNKELIINETVPNRFSPKSPDKAHLNLHINSLELGDSAVYFCASSSETGEQPQHFGDGTRLSIL.

This chain connects TRBV11-2 to TRBJ2-7; the D is unclear. Trimming cost V 5 bases and J 0 bases, with 11 bases left between them. Germline assignment: CDR1 SGHAT and CDR2 FQNNGV. This CDR3 spans 14 amino acids. The chain's CDR3 is CASSRAGYSYEQYF. CDR3 in DNA: TGTGCCAGCAGCCGGGCAGGATACTCCTACGAGCAGTACTTC.

The chain uses TRBV28 and TRBJ2-1, with no clear D. This CDR3 has 10 residues. Germline loops: CDR1 MDHEN, CDR2 SYDVKM. Trimming shortened V by 7 bases and J by 9 bases, and 7 bases separated the two germline ends. CDR3 bases: TGTGCCAGCACTGGGATTGAGCAGTTCTTC. Its translation: CASTGIEQFF.

V usage is TRBV10-2 and J usage is TRBJ2-7; 13 bases align to TRBD2. CDR1 is WSHSY, CDR2 SAAADI, per germline. This CDR3 contains 16 residues. J gave up 5 bases and V 2 bases, and 6 bases lay outside the gene matches. In DNA form, the CDR3 reads TGCGCCAGCAGTGAGGGCGTCGGACTAGCGGGGGACGAGCAGTACTTC. This gives the protein CASSEGVGLAGDEQYF.

DNA for the CDR3: TGTGCCAGCAGCGTAGACCGACAGGGTAGCTACACCTTC. Translating it yields CASSVDRQGSYTF. The rearrangement links TRBV7-2 to TRBJ1-2, with 7 bases matching TRBD1. V gave up 5 bases and J gave up 9 bases; unmatched junction bases: 9. The CDR3 extends over 13 amino acids. The germline V gene has CDR1 SGHTA and CDR2 FQGNSA.

The rearrangement links TRBV4-2 to TRBJ2-3; 7 bases fit TRBD1. The CDR3 contains 16 residues. Germline V gene lookup returns CDR1 LGHNA and CDR2 YNFKEQ. V shed 4 bases and J 0 bases; nucleotides not matched to a gene: 7. This CDR3 reads CASSPRQGASTDTQYF. CDR3 nucleotide sequence: TGTGCCAGCAGCCCTCGACAGGGAGCTAGCACAGATACGCAGTATTTT.

The chain links TRBV20-1 to TRBJ2-3; 10 bases map to TRBD2. This CDR3 has 14 amino acids. Germline V gene sequence: CDR1 DFQATT, CDR2 SNEGSKA (reference sequence). V gave up 5 bases and J gave up 11 bases; unmatched junction bases: 13. CDR3 sequence reads: CSARLPSGGPGQYF. In DNA form, the CDR3 reads TGCAGTGCTCGCCTGCCTAGCGGGGGCCCGGGGCAGTATTTT.

There are a few counts of this clonotype. The CDR3 here is CASRSPGGLTYEQYF. The CDR3 coding sequence is TGTGCCAGCAGATCACCCGGGGGCCTTACCTACGAGCAGTACTTC. The V gene is TRBV6-5, the J gene TRBJ2-7; D assignment may be TRBD1 or TRBD2 (6 bases each). The CDR3 covers 15 residues. V shed 6 bases and J shed 2 bases, with 17 bases lying between them. Per germline, CDR1 MNHEY and CDR2 SVGAGI.

This rearrangement joins TRBV11-2 to TRBJ2-5; 10 bases are shared with TRBD2. V was pared by 4 bases and J by 2 bases, with 16 bases of the junction left unmatched. The germline gives CDR1 SGHAT, CDR2 FQNNGV. The CDR3 loop spans 19 amino acids. DNA of the CDR3: TGTGCCAGCAGCTCCCGGAGGCTAGCGGGGGCCGAATATCAAGAGACCCAGTACTTC. The encoded protein is CASSSRRLAGAEYQETQYF.

The CDR3 loop reads CATHRMNTEAFF. The CDR3 DNA follows: TGTGCCACCCACAGGATGAACACTGAAGCTTTCTTT. The rearrangement uses TRBV7-2 and TRBJ1-1, with D possibly being TRBD1 (5 bases). CDR3 length: 12 amino acids. CDR1 is SGHTA and CDR2 is FQGNSA in the germline V gene. V shed 10 bases and J shed 0 bases, with 9 bases lying between them.

This clonotype was counted a single time. As DNA, the CDR3 is TGTGCCAGCAGTCCTTCTGCAGGACACATGAACACTGAAGCTTTCTTT. Translation gives CASSPSAGHMNTEAFF. The chain links TRBV27 to TRBJ1-1, with D perhaps matching TRBD1 (5 bases). Trimming stripped 5 bases from V and 0 bases from J, with 16 bases between. Germline V gives CDR1 MNHEY, CDR2 SMNVEV (reference sequence). The CDR3 consists of 16 residues.